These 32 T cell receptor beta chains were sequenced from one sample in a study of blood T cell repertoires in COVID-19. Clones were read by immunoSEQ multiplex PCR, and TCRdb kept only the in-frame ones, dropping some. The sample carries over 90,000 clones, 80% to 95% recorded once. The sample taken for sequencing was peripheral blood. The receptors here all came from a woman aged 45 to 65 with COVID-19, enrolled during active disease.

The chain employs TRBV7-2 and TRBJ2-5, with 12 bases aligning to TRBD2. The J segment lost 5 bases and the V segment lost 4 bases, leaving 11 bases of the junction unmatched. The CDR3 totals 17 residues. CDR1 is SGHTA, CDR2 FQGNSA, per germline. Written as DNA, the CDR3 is TGTGCCAGCAGCTCCCGGACTAGCGGGGTGGGAGGGGAGACCCAGTACTTC. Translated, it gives CASSSRTSGVGGETQYF.

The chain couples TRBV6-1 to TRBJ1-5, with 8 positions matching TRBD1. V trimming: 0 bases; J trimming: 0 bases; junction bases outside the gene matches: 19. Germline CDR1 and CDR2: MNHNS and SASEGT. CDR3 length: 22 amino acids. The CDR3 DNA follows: TGTGCCAGCAGTGAAGCGCCCTCGTCCGGGACAGGACTTAGTTATAGCAATCAGCCCCAGCATTTT. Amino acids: CASSEAPSSGTGLSYSNQPQHF.

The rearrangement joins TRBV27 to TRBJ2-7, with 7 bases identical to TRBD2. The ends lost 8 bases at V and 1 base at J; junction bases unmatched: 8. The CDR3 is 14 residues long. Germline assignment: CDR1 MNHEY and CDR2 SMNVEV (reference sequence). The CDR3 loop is CASGGGFSSYEQYF. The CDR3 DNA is TGTGCCAGCGGGGGGGGGTTCAGTTCCTACGAGCAGTACTTC.

The CDR3 nucleotides read TGCGCCACCAGGACAGGGGACAACTATGGCTACACCTTC. Encoded protein: CATRTGDNYGYTF. The V and J genes are TRBV5-1 and TRBJ1-2, with 9 bases that match TRBD1. Germline V gene lookup returns CDR1 SGHRS and CDR2 YFSETQ. Trimming took 9 bases from V and 2 from J; bases not matched to a gene: 5. This CDR3 is built from 13 residues.

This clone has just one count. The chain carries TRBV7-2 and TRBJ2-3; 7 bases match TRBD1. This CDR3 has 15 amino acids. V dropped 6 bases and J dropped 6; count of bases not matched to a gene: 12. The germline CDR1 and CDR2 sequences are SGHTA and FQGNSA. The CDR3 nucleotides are TGTGCCAGCAGACCGACGAGGGGGCGTTGGGATACGCAGTATTTT. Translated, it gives CASRPTRGRWDTQYF.

In DNA form, the CDR3 reads TGTGCCAGCAGTCTCCTCGGACTCACAGATACGCAGTATTTT. Translating gives CASSLLGLTDTQYF. The genes are TRBV6-2 or TRBV6-3 and TRBJ2-3; D is possibly TRBD2 (5 bases). CDR1 is MNHEY, CDR2 SVGEGT, per germline. This CDR3 has 14 residues. Between the trimmed V and J ends, which lost 5 bases and 2 bases, there was a span of 11 bases.

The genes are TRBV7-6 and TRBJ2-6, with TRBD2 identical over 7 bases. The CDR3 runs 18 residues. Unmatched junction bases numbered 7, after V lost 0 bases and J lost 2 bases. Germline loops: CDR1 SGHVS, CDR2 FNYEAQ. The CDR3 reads CASSLAETSGAGANVLTF. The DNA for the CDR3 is TGTGCCAGCAGCTTAGCGGAAACGAGCGGGGCTGGGGCCAACGTCCTGACTTTC.

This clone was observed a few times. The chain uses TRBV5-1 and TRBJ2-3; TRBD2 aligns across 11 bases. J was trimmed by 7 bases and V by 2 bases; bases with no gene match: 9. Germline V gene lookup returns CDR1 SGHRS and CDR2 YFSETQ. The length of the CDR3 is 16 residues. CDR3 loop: CASSFLLAGGRNTQYF. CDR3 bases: TGCGCCAGCAGCTTCCTGTTAGCGGGGGGGCGGAATACGCAGTATTTT.

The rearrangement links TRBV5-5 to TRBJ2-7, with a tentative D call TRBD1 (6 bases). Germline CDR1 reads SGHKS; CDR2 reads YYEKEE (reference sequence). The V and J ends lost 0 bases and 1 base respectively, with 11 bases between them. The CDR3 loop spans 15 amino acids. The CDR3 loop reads CASSLGPGASYEQYF. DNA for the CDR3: TGTGCCAGCAGCTTGGGGCCAGGGGCTTCCTACGAGCAGTACTTC.

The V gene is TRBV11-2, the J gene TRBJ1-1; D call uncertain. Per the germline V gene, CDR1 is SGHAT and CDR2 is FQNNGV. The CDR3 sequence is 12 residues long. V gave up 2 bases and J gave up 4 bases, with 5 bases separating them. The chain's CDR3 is CASSLLFTEAFF. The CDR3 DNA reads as TGTGCCAGCAGCTTATTATTCACTGAAGCTTTCTTT. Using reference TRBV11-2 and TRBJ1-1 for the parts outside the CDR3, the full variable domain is EAGVAQSPRYKIIEKRQSVAFWCNPISGHATLYWYQQILGQGPKLLIQFQNNGVVDDSQLPKDRFSAERLKGVDSTLKIQPAKLEDSAVYLCASSLLFTEAFFGQGTRLTVV.

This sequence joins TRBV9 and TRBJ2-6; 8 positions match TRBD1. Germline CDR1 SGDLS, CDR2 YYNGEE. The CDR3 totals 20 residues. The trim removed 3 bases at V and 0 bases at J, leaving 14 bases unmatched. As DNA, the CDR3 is TGTGCCAGCAGCGGAACTTTGGGACAGGCCCCCCTCTCTGGGGCCAACGTCCTGACTTTC. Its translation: CASSGTLGQAPLSGANVLTF.

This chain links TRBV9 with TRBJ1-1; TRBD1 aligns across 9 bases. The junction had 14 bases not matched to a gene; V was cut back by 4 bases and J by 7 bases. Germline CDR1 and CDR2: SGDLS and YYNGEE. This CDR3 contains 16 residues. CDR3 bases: TGTGCCAGCAGCCCTCATCCGACAGGGGGAACAGGTGAAGCTTTCTTT. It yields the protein CASSPHPTGGTGEAFF. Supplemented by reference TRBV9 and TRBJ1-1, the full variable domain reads DSGVTQTPKHLITATGQRVTLRCSPRSGDLSVYWYQQSLDQGLQFLIQYYNGEERAKGNILERFSAQQFPDLHSELNLSSLELGDSALYFCASSPHPTGGTGEAFFGQGTRLTVV.

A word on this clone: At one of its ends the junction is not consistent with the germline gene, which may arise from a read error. The CDR3 DNA is TGTGCCAGCAGCCAAGATGGGGCAGGTTTTCAGTCCCAGCATTTT. As protein: CASSQDGAGFQSQHF. The chain combines TRBV3-1 (or the pseudogene TRBV3-2) with TRBJ1-5; D perhaps matches TRBD1 (5 bases). The germline CDR1 and CDR2 sequences are LGHDT and YNNKEL (reference sequence). The CDR3 covers 15 residues.

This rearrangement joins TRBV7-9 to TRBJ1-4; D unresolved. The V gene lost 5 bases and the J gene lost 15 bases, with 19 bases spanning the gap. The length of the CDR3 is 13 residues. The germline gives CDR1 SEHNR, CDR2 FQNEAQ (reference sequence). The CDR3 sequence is CASSPPSETRLFF. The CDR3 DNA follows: TGTGCCAGCAGCCCCCCCAGCGAGACCAGATTGTTTTTT.

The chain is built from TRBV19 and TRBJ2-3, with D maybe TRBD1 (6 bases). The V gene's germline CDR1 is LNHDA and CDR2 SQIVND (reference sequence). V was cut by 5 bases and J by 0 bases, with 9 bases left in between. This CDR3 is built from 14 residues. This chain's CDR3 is CASSSGVSTDTQYF. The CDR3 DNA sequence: TGTGCCAGTAGTTCAGGGGTTAGCACAGATACGCAGTATTTT.

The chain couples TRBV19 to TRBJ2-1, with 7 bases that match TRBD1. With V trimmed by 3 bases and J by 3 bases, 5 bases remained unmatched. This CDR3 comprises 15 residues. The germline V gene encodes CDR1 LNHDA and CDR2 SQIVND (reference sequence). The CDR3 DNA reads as TGTGCCAGTAGTATGTTTGCAGGGGGCTACAATGAGCAGTTCTTC. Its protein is CASSMFAGGYNEQFF.

This CDR3 is CASSLVGGGYEQYV. In DNA form, the CDR3 reads TGTGCCAGCAGCTTGGTCGGGGGGGGCTACGAGCAGTACGTC. The chain joins TRBV5-8 to TRBJ2-7; the match to TRBD2 covers 8 bases. The CDR3 is 14 residues long. Trimming cost V 0 bases and J 3 bases; bases outside gene matches: 2. CDR1 is SGHTS and CDR2 is YDEGEE in the germline V gene.

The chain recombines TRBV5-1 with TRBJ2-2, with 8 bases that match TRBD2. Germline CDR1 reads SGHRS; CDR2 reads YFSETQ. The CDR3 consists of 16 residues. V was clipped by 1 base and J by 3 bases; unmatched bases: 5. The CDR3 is CASSLQRGPYTGELFF. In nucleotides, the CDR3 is TGCGCCAGCAGCTTGCAGCGGGGGCCCTACACCGGGGAGCTGTTTTTT.

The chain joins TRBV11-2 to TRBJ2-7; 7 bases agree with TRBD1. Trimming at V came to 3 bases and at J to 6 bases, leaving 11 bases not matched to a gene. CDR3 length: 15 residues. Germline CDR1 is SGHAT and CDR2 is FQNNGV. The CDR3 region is CASSFTGQPRSEQYV. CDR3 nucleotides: TGTGCCAGCAGCTTCACGGGACAGCCTAGGAGCGAGCAGTACGTC.

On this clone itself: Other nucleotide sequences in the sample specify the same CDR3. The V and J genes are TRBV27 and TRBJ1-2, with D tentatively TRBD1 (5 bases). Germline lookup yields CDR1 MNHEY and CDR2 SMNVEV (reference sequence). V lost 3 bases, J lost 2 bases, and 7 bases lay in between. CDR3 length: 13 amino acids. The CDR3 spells CASSFRGNYGYTF. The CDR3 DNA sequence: TGTGCCAGCAGTTTTAGGGGCAACTATGGCTACACCTTC.

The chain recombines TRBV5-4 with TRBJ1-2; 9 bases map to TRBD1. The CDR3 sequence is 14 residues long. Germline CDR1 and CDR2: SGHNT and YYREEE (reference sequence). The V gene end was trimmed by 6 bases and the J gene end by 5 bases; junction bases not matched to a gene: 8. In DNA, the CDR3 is TGTGCCAGCACCAGGGACAGGGTAAATTATGGCTACACCTTC. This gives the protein CASTRDRVNYGYTF.

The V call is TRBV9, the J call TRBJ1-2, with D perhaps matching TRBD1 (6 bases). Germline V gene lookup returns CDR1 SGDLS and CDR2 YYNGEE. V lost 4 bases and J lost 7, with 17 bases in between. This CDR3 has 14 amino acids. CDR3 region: CASSPVDRLFGYTF. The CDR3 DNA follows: TGTGCCAGCAGCCCCGTTGACAGGCTGTTTGGCTACACCTTC.

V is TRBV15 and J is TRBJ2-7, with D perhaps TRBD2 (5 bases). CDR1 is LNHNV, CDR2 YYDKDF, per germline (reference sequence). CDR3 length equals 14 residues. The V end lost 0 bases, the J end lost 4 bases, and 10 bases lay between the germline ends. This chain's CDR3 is CATSREGGSYEQYV. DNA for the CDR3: TGTGCCACCAGCAGAGAAGGAGGTTCGTACGAGCAGTACGTC.

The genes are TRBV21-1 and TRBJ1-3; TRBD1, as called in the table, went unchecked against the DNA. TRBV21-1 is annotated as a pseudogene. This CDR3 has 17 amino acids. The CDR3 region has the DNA TGTGCCAGCGGCCAGATTTTAAGGACAGGGTCAGGAAACACCATATATTTT. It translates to CASGQILRTGSGNTIYF.

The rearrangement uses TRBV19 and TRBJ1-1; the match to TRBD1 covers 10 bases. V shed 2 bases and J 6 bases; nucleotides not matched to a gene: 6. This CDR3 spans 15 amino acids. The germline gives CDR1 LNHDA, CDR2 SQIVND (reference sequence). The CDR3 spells CASSIILGQGAEAFF. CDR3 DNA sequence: TGTGCCAGTAGTATAATCTTAGGACAGGGGGCTGAAGCTTTCTTT.

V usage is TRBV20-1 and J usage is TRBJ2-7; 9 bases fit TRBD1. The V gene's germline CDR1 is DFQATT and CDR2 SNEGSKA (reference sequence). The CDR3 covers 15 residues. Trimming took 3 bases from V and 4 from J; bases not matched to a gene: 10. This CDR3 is CSASDSGTGKYEQYF. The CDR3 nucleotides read TGCAGTGCTAGTGATTCCGGGACAGGGAAATACGAGCAGTACTTC.

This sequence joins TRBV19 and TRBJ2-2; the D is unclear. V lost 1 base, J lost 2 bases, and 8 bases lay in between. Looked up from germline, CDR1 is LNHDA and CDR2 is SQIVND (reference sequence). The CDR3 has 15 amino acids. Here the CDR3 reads CASSIGASNTGELFF. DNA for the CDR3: TGTGCCAGTAGTATAGGGGCGTCTAACACCGGGGAGCTGTTTTTT.

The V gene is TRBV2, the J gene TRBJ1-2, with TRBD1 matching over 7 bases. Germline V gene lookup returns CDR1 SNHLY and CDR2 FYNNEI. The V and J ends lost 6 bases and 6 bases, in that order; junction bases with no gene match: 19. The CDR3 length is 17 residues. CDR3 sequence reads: CASRELTGAPNFDGYTF. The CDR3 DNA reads TGTGCCAGCAGGGAACTTACAGGGGCACCAAATTTTGATGGCTACACCTTC. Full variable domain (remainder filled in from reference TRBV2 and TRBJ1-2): EPEVTQTPSHQVTQMGQEVILRCVPISNHLYFYWYRQILGQKVEFLVSFYNNEISEKSEIFDDQFSVERPDGSNFTLKIRSTKLEDSAMYFCASRELTGAPNFDGYTFGSGTRLTVV.

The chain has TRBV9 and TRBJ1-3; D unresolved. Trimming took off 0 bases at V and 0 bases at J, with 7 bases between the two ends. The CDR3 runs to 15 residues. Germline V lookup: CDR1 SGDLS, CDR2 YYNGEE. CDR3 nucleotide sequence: TGTGCCAGCAGCGTAGCTCGGGGCTCTGGAAACACCATATATTTT. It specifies CASSVARGSGNTIYF.

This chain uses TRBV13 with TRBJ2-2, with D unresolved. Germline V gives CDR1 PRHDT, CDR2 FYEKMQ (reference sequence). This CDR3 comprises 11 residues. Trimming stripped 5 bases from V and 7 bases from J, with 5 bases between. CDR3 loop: CASSILGELFF. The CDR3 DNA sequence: TGTGCCAGCAGCATCCTCGGGGAGCTGTTTTTT.

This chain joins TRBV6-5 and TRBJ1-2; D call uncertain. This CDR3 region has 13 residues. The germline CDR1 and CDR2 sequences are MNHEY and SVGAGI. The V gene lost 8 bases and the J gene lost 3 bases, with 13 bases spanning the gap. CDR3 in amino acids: CASRKEGDYGYTF. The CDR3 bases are TGTGCCAGCCGGAAGGAGGGAGACTATGGCTACACCTTC.

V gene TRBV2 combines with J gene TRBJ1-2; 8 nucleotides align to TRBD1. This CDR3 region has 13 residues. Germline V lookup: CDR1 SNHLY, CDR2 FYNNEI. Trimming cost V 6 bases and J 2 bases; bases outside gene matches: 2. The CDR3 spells CASRDRENYGYTF. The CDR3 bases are TGTGCCAGCAGGGACAGGGAGAACTATGGCTACACCTTC.